These T cell receptor beta chains were read from a single sample in a study of blood T cells in healthy people across ages. MiXCR, applied by TCRdb to the 5' RACE reads, yields one record per CDR3 protein. The sample lists about a million distinct CDR3 sequences; around 48% were seen once. The sample taken for sequencing was blood. The receptors derive from a man younger than 45 in good health. The CDR3 runs from the conserved cysteine through the conserved F or W. The D gene is left open where the match is weak. Not every row has a clone size; where given, it reads once, few, many or a size class.

D	V	size	J	CDR3	DNA
TRBD1	TRBV14	.	TRBJ2-3	CVSSLSRGQGTTQYF	TGTGTCAGCAGCTTGAGTCGGGGACAGGGGACCACGCAGTATTTT
TRBD2	TRBV4-1	.	TRBJ2-1	CASSQGSGGQNEQFF	TGCGCCAGCAGCCAAGGGTCGGGGGGGCAGAATGAGCAGTTCTTC
TRBD2	TRBV5-5	.	TRBJ2-2	CASSRAGGINTGELFF	TGTGCCAGCAGCCGAGCGGGGGGAATAAACACCGGGGAGCTGTTTTTT
TRBD1	TRBV4-2	.	TRBJ1-1	CASSQDRQGAPEAFF	TGTGCCAGCAGCCAAGATAGGCAGGGGGCCCCTGAAGCTTTCTTT
.	TRBV7-3	many	TRBJ2-3	CASSREGSPLGTDTQYF	TGTGCCAGCAGCCGAGAGGGCTCACCTCTTGGCACAGATACGCAGTATTTT
.	TRBV10-3	.	TRBJ2-3	CAIGRTDTQYF	TGTGCCATCGGCCGCACAGATACGCAGTATTTT
.	TRBV20-1	.	TRBJ1-3	CSARRQLSGNTIYF	TGCAGTGCTAGACGGCAGCTCTCTGGAAACACCATATATTTT
.	TRBV5-1	.	TRBJ1-6	CASSTSTQRQNSPLHF	TGCGCCAGCAGCACATCGACTCAGAGACAAAATTCACCCCTCCACTTT
TRBD2	TRBV4-3	.	TRBJ2-5	CASSQGPSGGASETQYF	TGCGCCAGCAGCCAAGGCCCTAGCGGGGGGGCTTCAGAGACCCAGTACTTC
TRBD1	TRBV29-1	few	TRBJ1-2	CSVPGQLGYTF	TGCAGCGTCCCGGGACAGCTTGGCTACACCTTC
.	TRBV6-5	.	TRBJ1-2	CASSYEVGYDYTF	TGCGCCAGCAGTTACGAGGTTGGCTATGACTACACCTTC
.	TRBV5-1	.	TRBJ1-6	CASSTGFSYNSPLHF	TGCGCCAGCAGTACAGGGTTCTCCTATAATTCACCCCTCCACTTT
TRBD2	TRBV15	once	TRBJ2-3	CATSRGSGLAGTTDTQYF	TGTGCCACCAGCAGGGGAAGCGGACTAGCGGGGACCACAGATACGCAGTATTTT
.	TRBV7-2	few	TRBJ2-1	CASSLDFIRNEQFF	TGTGCCAGCAGCTTAGACTTTATCCGGAATGAGCAGTTCTTC
TRBD1	TRBV28	.	TRBJ1-2	CASSRGTALYGYTF	TGTGCCAGCAGCCGGGGGACAGCTCTCTATGGCTACACCTTC
.	TRBV7-3	once	TRBJ2-7	CASSLTPRGNSYNEQYF	TGTGCCAGCAGCTTAACGCCCCGGGGGAATTCCTACAATGAGCAGTACTTC
.	TRBV7-2	.	TRBJ2-7	CASSLAGGLYYEQYF	TGTGCCAGCAGCTTAGCGGGGGGCCTTTACTACGAGCAGTACTTC
.	TRBV3-1	.	TRBJ1-1	CASSHWNTEAFF	TGTGCCAGCAGCCACTGGAACACTGAAGCTTTCTTT
TRBD2	TRBV12-3/TRBV12-4	.	TRBJ2-5	CASRGGDEETQYF	TGTGCCAGCAGGGGGGGGGACGAAGAGACCCAGTACTTC
.	TRBV24-1	.	TRBJ2-1	CATSRSFSNEQFF	TGTGCCACCAGCCGCAGTTTTTCCAATGAGCAGTTCTTC
.	TRBV6-6	.	TRBJ2-3	CASRPGRGPHTDTQYF	TGTGCCAGCAGACCCGGGAGGGGGCCCCACACAGATACGCAGTATTTT
TRBD2	TRBV6-1	many	TRBJ2-5	CASSGLSGGQETQYF	TGTGCCAGCAGTGGCCTTAGCGGGGGTCAAGAGACCCAGTACTTC
TRBD1	TRBV6-5	.	TRBJ2-7	CASSDGDRAGEQYF	TGTGCCAGCAGTGACGGGGACAGGGCGGGCGAGCAGTACTTC
.	TRBV12-3/TRBV12-4	.	TRBJ1-1	CASTMDGSNTEAFF	TGTGCCAGCACCATGGACGGTTCGAACACTGAAGCTTTCTTT
.	TRBV6-5	.	TRBJ2-2	CASSYGRASTGELFF	TGTGCCAGCAGTTACGGCAGGGCGTCCACCGGGGAGCTGTTTTTT
.	TRBV2	few	TRBJ1-2	CASSDLWGHSGYTF	TGTGCCAGCAGTGACCTATGGGGGCACTCTGGCTACACCTTC
TRBD1	TRBV4-2	.	TRBJ1-3	CASSLPDRGYNTIYF	TGTGCCAGCAGCCTTCCGGACAGGGGGTATAACACCATATATTTT
.	TRBV3-1	.	TRBJ1-3	CASSQGLPSGNTIYF	TGTGCCAGCAGCCAGGGACTCCCCTCTGGAAACACCATATATTTT
.	TRBV20-1	.	TRBJ2-5	CSARERRNQETQYF	TGCAGTGCTAGAGAGAGACGTAACCAAGAGACCCAGTACTTC
.	TRBV29-1	.	TRBJ1-1	CSVSGGSEAFF	TGCAGCGTCTCCGGGGGCTCTGAAGCTTTCTTT
.	TRBV28	few	TRBJ1-1	CASSSYRVEAFF	TGTGCCAGCAGTTCCTACAGGGTTGAAGCTTTCTTT
.	TRBV6-5	.	TRBJ2-7	CASTASYEQYF	TGTGCCAGCACCGCTTCCTACGAGCAGTACTTC
TRBD1	TRBV7-2	.	TRBJ2-5	CASSWDRQETQYF	TGTGCCAGCAGTTGGGACAGGCAAGAGACCCAGTACTTC
.	TRBV7-9	.	TRBJ2-5	CASSLPKDSVQETQYF	TGTGCCAGCAGCTTACCCAAGGACAGTGTCCAAGAGACCCAGTACTTC
.	TRBV9	many	TRBJ2-5	CASSVDLFSQETQYF	TGTGCCAGCAGCGTAGATCTGTTTTCCCAAGAGACCCAGTACTTC
.	TRBV5-5	few	TRBJ2-4	CASSFYDFKAKNIQYF	TGTGCCAGCAGCTTTTACGATTTTAAAGCCAAAAACATTCAGTACTTC
.	TRBV7-9	few	TRBJ1-1	CASSLVGQGRTEAFF	TGTGCCAGCAGCTTAGTAGGCCAGGGTCGGACTGAAGCTTTCTTT
TRBD2	TRBV3-1	.	TRBJ2-5	CASSPLAGVETQYF	TGTGCCAGCAGTCCCCTAGCGGGGGTGGAGACCCAGTACTTC
.	TRBV4-1	.	TRBJ2-5	CASSQGDGQETQYF	TGCGCCAGCAGCCAAGGGGACGGACAAGAGACCCAGTACTTC
.	TRBV12-3/TRBV12-4	.	TRBJ2-5	CASSVPESQETQYF	TGTGCCAGCAGCGTACCCGAGAGCCAAGAGACCCAGTACTTC
TRBD1	TRBV7-2	.	TRBJ1-5	CASSPDRGQSNQPQHF	TGTGCCAGCAGCCCAGACAGGGGGCAGAGCAATCAGCCCCAGCATTTT
TRBD2	TRBV20-1	.	TRBJ2-1	CSAMRSGGSDEQFF	TGCAGTGCTATGCGTAGCGGGGGGAGCGATGAGCAGTTCTTC
TRBD2	TRBV9	.	TRBJ2-1	CASSVAGGPVNEQFF	TGTGCCAGCAGCGTAGCGGGGGGGCCCGTCAATGAGCAGTTCTTC
TRBD1	TRBV4-2	once	TRBJ1-4	CASSPGQGETNEKLFF	TGTGCCAGCAGCCCAGGACAGGGTGAGACTAATGAAAAGCTGTTTTTT
.	TRBV7-3	many	TRBJ2-7	CASSLGFREQYF	TGTGCCAGCAGCTTGGGTTTCCGGGAGCAGTACTTC
TRBD1	TRBV20-1	.	TRBJ1-5	CSARAGTGLNQPQHF	TGCAGTGCTAGGGCGGGGACAGGGCTCAATCAGCCCCAGCATTTT
.	TRBV12-3/TRBV12-4	.	TRBJ1-1	CASQGFTEAFF	TGTGCCAGCCAGGGCTTTACTGAAGCTTTCTTT
.	TRBV9	.	TRBJ1-2	CASSLIPVDGYTF	TGTGCCAGCAGCCTCATACCCGTTGATGGCTACACCTTC
.	TRBV20-1	few	TRBJ1-5	CSAGGAGAMQPQHF	TGCAGTGCAGGGGGGGCCGGAGCGATGCAGCCCCAGCATTTT
.	TRBV3-1	.	TRBJ2-5	CASSPQLQETQYF	TGTGCCAGCAGCCCCCAACTTCAAGAGACCCAGTACTTC
.	TRBV29-1	many	TRBJ2-7	CSVAGREPYEQYF	TGCAGCGTTGCGGGCAGGGAACCCTACGAGCAGTACTTC